Below are 15 T cell receptor beta chains sequenced from a single sample in a study of T cell repertoires in cytomegalovirus infection. Using its own MiXCR run on the reads, TCRdb lists one record per CDR3 protein. The data hold some 800,000 distinct CDR3 sequences, with approximately 32% observed a single time. These receptors lack a known antigen. The source material was cultured CD8+ T cells from PBMCs, sampled from culture after CMV antigen stimulation. Receptors originate from a human donor in good health (CMV status not recorded). Some clones in this sample may be carry-over from other donors' samples.

There are many counts of this clonotype. The V gene is TRBV7-8, the J gene TRBJ1-5; D is perhaps TRBD1 (5 bases). V was clipped by 5 bases and J by 1 base, with 12 bases between them. Per germline, CDR1 SGHVS and CDR2 FQNEAQ. The CDR3 contains 15 residues. DNA of the CDR3: TGTGCCAGCAGCCAGGAGGGGTACAGCAATCAGCCCCAGCATTTT. It codes for CASSQEGYSNQPQHF.

Turning to this clonotype: Germline and junction disagree at one end, which may indicate a read error. The chain carries TRBV7-6 and TRBJ2-1; D is perhaps TRBD2 (7 bases). CDR1 and CDR2 (germline): SGHVS, FNYEAQ. This CDR3 has 17 amino acids. The CDR3 sequence is CAGSLRLGGGPYNEQFF. CDR3 in DNA: TGTGCCGGCAGCTTGAGGTTGGGCGGGGGCCCCTACAATGAGCAGTTCTTC.

This chain connects TRBV6-2 or TRBV6-3 to TRBJ1-2, with 8 bases aligning to TRBD1. CDR3 length: 12 amino acids. V lost 7 bases, J lost 4 bases, and 2 bases stayed unmatched. CDR1 is MNHEY and CDR2 is SVGEGT in the germline V gene. This CDR3 is CASTQGAYGYTF. The CDR3 DNA is TGTGCCAGCACCCAGGGGGCCTATGGCTACACCTTC.

This clonotype was found a few times. This rearrangement joins TRBV7-9 to TRBJ2-5; TRBD1 matches 9 bases. Germline CDR1 SEHNR, CDR2 FQNEAQ (reference sequence). This CDR3 has 15 residues. V was pared by 5 bases and J by 5 bases, with 9 bases of the junction left unmatched. This CDR3 is CASSTGQGRGETQYF. For the CDR3, the DNA is TGTGCCAGCAGCACAGGACAGGGGAGAGGGGAGACCCAGTACTTC.

The count of this clonotype is one. The V call is TRBV14, the J call TRBJ2-7; 7 nucleotides line up with TRBD2. CDR1 SGHDN and CDR2 FVKESK come from the germline V gene. Losses at the gene ends were 0 bases for V and 5 bases for J; bases not matched to a gene: 7. CDR3 length: 15 amino acids. CDR3 sequence (DNA): TGTGCCAGCAGCCAAGAGTTCGGCGGGGGAGACGAGCAGTACTTC. Translating gives CASSQEFGGGDEQYF. Complete variable domain (other parts from reference TRBV14 and TRBJ2-7): EAGVTQFPSHSVIEKGQTVTLRCDPISGHDNLYWYRRVMGKEIKFLLHFVKESKQDESGMPNNRFLAERTGGTYSTLKVQPAELEDSGVYFCASSQEFGGGDEQYFGPGTRLTVT.

This clonotype was observed a few times. This rearrangement joins TRBV28 to TRBJ1-2, with 8 positions matching TRBD1. Unmatched junction bases numbered 8, after V lost 3 bases and J lost 5 bases. There are 15 residues in the CDR3. Germline V gives CDR1 MDHEN, CDR2 SYDVKM. The CDR3 DNA reads as TGTGCCAGCAGTTTTTTAGGACAGGGCGCATATGGCTACACCTTC. It codes for CASSFLGQGAYGYTF.

CDR3 bases: TGTGCCAGCAGCGGGACAGGGCCCTCCTACAATGAGCAGTTCTTC. Its protein is CASSGTGPSYNEQFF. V is TRBV9 and J is TRBJ2-1; TRBD1 aligns across 8 bases. The junction had 2 bases not matched to a gene; V was cut back by 3 bases and J by 0 bases. Germline V gene lookup returns CDR1 SGDLS and CDR2 YYNGEE. The CDR3 length is 15 residues.

This clonotype was found many times. The chain combines TRBV14 with TRBJ2-1; 10 bases are shared with TRBD1. Germline V gives CDR1 SGHDN, CDR2 FVKESK. This CDR3 contains 16 residues. V was clipped by 3 bases and J by 2 bases; unmatched bases: 4. The CDR3 DNA reads as TGTGCCAGCAGCCATACCGGACAGGGGGCCTACAATGAGCAGTTCTTC. Encoded protein: CASSHTGQGAYNEQFF.

The chain uses TRBV6-2 or TRBV6-3 and TRBJ1-1; D possibly corresponds to TRBD1 (5 bases). The CDR3 has 12 residues. Germline CDR1 MNHEY, CDR2 SVGEGT. The V and J ends lost 8 bases and 3 bases respectively, with 10 bases between them. The CDR3 region has the DNA TGTGCCAGCGGGGCCGTGTACACTGAAGCTTTCTTT. Residues: CASGAVYTEAFF.

This clonotype occurred once. The chain employs TRBV19 and TRBJ2-1; possible D gene TRBD2, 6 bases. The CDR3 covers 16 residues. The V gene's germline CDR1 is LNHDA and CDR2 SQIVND (reference sequence). The V end lost 2 bases, the J end lost 2 bases, and 13 bases lay between the germline ends. The CDR3 DNA is TGTGCCAGTAGTATAATTCCGGGGGTCCCCTACAATGAGCAGTTCTTC. It encodes CASSIIPGVPYNEQFF.

This chain connects TRBV7-8 to TRBJ2-7; TRBD2 matches at 7 bases. V shed 5 bases, J shed 5 bases, and the junction held 6 bases outside the gene matches. The CDR3 covers 13 residues. Per germline, CDR1 SGHVS and CDR2 FQNEAQ. CDR3 in amino acids: CASSPGGTNEQYF. The CDR3, as DNA: TGTGCCAGCAGCCCTGGGGGGACTAACGAGCAGTACTTC.

The chain carries TRBV7-2 and TRBJ2-7; 7 bases match TRBD1. CDR1 SGHTA and CDR2 FQGNSA come from the germline V gene. The V and J ends lost 5 bases and 6 bases, in that order; junction bases with no gene match: 7. The CDR3 contains 13 residues. CDR3 sequence (DNA): TGTGCCAGCAGCCCAGGGACAGTATCCGAGCAGTACGTC. This encodes CASSPGTVSEQYV.

Comment on this clonotype: An end of the junction differs from the germline gene, which may be a read error. V gene TRBV6-5 combines with J gene TRBJ2-2; 13 bases are a match to TRBD2. Germline loops: CDR1 MNHEY, CDR2 SVGAGI. This CDR3 contains 17 residues. CDR3 DNA sequence: TGTACCAGCTCCAGACTAGCGGGGGGCCCGAACACCGGGGAGCTGTTTTTT. Translating gives CTSSRLAGGPNTGELFF.

This clonotype was counted only a few times. The CDR3 DNA sequence: TGTGCCAGCAGCTTAGCTGGGGCGGGGGAGACCCAGTACTTC. Amino acid sequence: CASSLAGAGETQYF. This chain connects TRBV7-6 to TRBJ2-5; perhaps TRBD2 as D (6 bases). In germline, CDR1 is SGHVS, CDR2 FNYEAQ. The CDR3 totals 14 residues. V dropped 0 bases and J dropped 5 bases, with 10 bases sitting between them. Combining the CDR3 with reference TRBV7-6 and TRBJ2-5 gives the whole variable domain GAGVSQSPRYKVTKRGQDVALRCDPISGHVSLYWYRQALGQGPEFLTYFNYEAQQDKSGLPNDRFSAERPEGSISTLTIQRTEQRDSAMYRCASSLAGAGETQYFGPGTRLLVL.

The genes are TRBV6-5 and TRBJ2-7, with D possibly being TRBD2 (6 bases). CDR1 is MNHEY and CDR2 is SVGAGI in the germline V gene. The CDR3 totals 11 residues. The ends were cut back, 10 bases at V and 6 bases at J, with 13 bases in the middle. CDR3 coding DNA: TGTGCCACCTCTCTGGGGGGCGAGCAGTACGTC. This encodes CATSLGGEQYV.